Listed here is a single T cell receptor (beta chain). This sample stems from a study of OX40 agonist ivuxolimab in advanced cancers. The CDR3 totals 15 residues. The germline V gene encodes CDR1 MGHRA and CDR2 YSYEKL. The trim removed 0 bases at V and 6 bases at J, leaving 6 bases unmatched. Assay used: immunoSEQ multiplex PCR; TCRdb lists only in-frame clones, some missing. Of 40,000 to 60,000 clones listed, over 90% are singletons. This chain uses TRBV4-1 with TRBJ1-1, with 8 positions matching TRBD1. The receptor's source is an adult with an advanced solid tumor such as melanoma, head and neck, liver or kidney cancer. The specimen was CD4+ or CD8+ T cells sorted from blood, collected in a trial of the OX40 agonist ivuxolimab. CDR3 in DNA: TGCGCCAGCAGCCAAGAGGGACAGGCGCTCGCTGAAGCTTTCTTT. Translation gives CASSQEGQALAEAFF.